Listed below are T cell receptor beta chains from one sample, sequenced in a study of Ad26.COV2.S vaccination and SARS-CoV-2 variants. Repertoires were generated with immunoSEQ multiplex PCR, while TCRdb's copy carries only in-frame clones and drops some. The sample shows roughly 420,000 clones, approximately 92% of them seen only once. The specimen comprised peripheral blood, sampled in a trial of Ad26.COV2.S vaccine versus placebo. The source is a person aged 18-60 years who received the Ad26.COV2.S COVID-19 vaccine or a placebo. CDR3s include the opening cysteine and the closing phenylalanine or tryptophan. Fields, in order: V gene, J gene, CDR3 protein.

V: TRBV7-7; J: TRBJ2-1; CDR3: CASSPRPRDSYNEQFF
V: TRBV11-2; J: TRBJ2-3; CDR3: CASRETSTDTQYF
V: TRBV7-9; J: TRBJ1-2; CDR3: CASSLVSGRSYGYTF
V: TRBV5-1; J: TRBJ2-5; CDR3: CASRILTGQETQYF
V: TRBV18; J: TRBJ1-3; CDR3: CASSPRTLNSGNTIYF
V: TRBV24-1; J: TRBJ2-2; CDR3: CATSDLRRTTGELFF
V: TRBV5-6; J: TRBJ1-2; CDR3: CASSLPERGYYGYTF
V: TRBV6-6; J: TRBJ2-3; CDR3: CASSYPGADTQYF
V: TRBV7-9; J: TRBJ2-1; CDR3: CASSGLSSGFSYNEQFF
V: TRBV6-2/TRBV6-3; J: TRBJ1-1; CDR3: CASSYDRVANTEAFF
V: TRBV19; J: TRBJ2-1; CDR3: CASSIRGGLYNEQFF
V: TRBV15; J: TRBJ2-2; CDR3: CATSRLQGSGELFF
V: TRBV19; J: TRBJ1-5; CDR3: CASSSTEFQPQHF
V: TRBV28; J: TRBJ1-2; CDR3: CASSSPGAADVWYTF
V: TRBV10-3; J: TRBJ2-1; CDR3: CAITGLAGGNEQFF
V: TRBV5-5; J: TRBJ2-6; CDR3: CASSLAGSGANVLTF
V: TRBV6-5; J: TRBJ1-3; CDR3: CASSYSWGNTIYF
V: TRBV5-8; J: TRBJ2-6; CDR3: CASIRQWLSGANVLTF
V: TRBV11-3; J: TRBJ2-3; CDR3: CASSFGLAGSTDTQYF
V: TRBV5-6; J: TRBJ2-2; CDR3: CASSSGPKNTGELFF
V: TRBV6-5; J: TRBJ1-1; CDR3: CASSPPGESTEAFF
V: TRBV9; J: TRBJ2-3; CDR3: CASSTGTTTDTQYF
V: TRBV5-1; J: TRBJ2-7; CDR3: CASSPLREQYF
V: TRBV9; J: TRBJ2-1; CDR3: CASSTSGRANNEQFF
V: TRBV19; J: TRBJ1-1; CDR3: CASSMYRTNTEAFF
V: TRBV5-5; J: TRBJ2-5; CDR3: CASSLIGGPQETQYF
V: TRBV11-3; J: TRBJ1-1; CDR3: CASSFSGRTEAFF
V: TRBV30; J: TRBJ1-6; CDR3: CAWSVLQGDNSPLHF
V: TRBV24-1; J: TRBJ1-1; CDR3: CATSDPGQGDTEAFF
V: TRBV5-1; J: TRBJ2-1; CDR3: CASSLSGYNEQFF
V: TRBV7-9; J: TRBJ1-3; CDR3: CASSPRGLAGNTIYF
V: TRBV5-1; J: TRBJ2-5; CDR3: CASSLGPTRETQYF
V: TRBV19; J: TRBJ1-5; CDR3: CASSLQGVWNQPQHF
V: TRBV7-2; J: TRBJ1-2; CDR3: CASSLSPRAHYGYTF
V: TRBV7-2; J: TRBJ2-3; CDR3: CASSLESLLRDTQYF
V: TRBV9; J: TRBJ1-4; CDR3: CASSADSTTNEKLFF
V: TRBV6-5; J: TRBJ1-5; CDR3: CASSYSGDGGQPQHF
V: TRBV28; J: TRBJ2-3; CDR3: CASSRQGEADTQYF
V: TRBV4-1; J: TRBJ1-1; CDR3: CASSRTRTMNTEAFF
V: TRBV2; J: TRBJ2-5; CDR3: CASSGDHPQYF
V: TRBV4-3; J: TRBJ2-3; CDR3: CASSQRGLAGVGNTDTQYF
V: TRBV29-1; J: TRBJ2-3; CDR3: CSVGAIGTQYF
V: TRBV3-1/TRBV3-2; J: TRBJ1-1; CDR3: CASSQDPTGNLRTEAFF
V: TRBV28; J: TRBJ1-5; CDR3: CASSSGTGSVDQPQHF
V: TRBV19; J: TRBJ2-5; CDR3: CASSMSGGETQYF